This T cell receptor beta chain was sequenced in a study of cytomegalovirus exposure and HLA in healthy donors. The donors were in the roughly 120-subject validation cohort; that cohort was separate from the approximately 700-subject first cohort. Germline-derived CDR1 and CDR2 are SGHTA and FQGTGA. V was pared by 5 bases and J by 1 base, with 6 bases of the junction left unmatched. The CDR3 has 17 amino acids. Profiled with immunoSEQ multiplex PCR; TCRdb holds only in-frame clones, not every one. The sample includes over 200,000 clones, less than 85% of them seen just once. Broader study findings: A few CMV-associated chains proved CMV antigen-specific in vitro. It was reportedly the case that the classifier diagnosed cytomegalovirus status with high specificity and sensitivity.

As concerns this clone: Its cognate antigen is unknown.

This clonotype was obtained from a woman aged 18-29 years in good health and CMV-seronegative. The V call is TRBV7-3, the J call TRBJ2-6; 9 nucleotides align to TRBD1. The sequenced sample was PBMCs. CDR3 protein: CASSPRTGVSGANVLTF. The DNA for the CDR3 is TGTGCCAGCAGCCCTAGGACAGGGGTGTCTGGGGCCAACGTCCTGACTTTC.